Detailed here is one T cell receptor (beta chain). A much bigger clone sits one base away, suggesting this may be a read error. The sample is drawn from a study of tumor and adjacent non-tumor tissue in lung cancer. Germline CDR1 reads SEHNR; CDR2 reads FQNEAQ (reference sequence). The CDR3 runs to 12 residues. Trimming left V 3 bases short and J 12 bases short, with 9 bases between. The template was RNA from unsorted bulk tissue. More than 3 cm separated this lung sample from the edge of the tumor. Three rounds of nested PCR, following a modified ARM-PCR protocol, produced the TCRbeta library. MiXCR was run by TCRdb on the multiplex PCR reads, yielding one entry per CDR3 protein. The sample yields about 48,000 distinct CDR3 sequences, about 68% seen once.

This chain links TRBV7-9 with TRBJ1-6; D remains unclear. This TCR derives from an older woman with non-small cell lung cancer. The sample was distant non-tumor lung tissue. CDR3 bases: TGTGCCAGCAGCTTCGAGGGTTTACCCCTCCACTTT. As protein: CASSFEGLPLHF. Looking up the rest from reference TRBV7-9 and TRBJ1-6 gives the full variable domain: DTGVSQNPRHKITKRGQNVTFRCDPISEHNRLYWYRQTLGQGPEFLTYFQNEAQLEKSRLLSDRFSAERPKGSFSTLEIQRTEQGDSAMYLCASSFEGLPLHFGNGTRLTVT.